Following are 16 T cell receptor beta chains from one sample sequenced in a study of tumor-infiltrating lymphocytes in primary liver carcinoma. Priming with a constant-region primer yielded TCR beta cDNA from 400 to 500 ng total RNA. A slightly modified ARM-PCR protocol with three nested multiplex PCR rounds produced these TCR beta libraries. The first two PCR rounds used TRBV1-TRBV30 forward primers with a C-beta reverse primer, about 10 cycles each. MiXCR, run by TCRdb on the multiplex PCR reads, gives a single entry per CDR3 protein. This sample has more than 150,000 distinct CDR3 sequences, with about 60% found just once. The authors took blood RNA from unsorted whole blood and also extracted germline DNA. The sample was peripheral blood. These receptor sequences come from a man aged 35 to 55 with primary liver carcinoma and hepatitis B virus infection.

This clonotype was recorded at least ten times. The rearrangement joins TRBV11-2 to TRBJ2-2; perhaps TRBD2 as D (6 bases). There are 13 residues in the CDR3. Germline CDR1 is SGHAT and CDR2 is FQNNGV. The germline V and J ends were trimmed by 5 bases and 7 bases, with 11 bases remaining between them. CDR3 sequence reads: CASSARDGGELFF. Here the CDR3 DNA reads TGTGCCAGCAGCGCGCGGGACGGCGGGGAGCTGTTTTTT.

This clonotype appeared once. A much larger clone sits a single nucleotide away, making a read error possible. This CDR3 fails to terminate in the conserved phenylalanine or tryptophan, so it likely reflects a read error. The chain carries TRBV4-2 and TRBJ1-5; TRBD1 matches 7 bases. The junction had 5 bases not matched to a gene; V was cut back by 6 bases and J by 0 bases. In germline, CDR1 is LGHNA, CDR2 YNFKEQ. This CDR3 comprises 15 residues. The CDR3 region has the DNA TGTGCCAGCAGGGACAGACAGGGTAGCAATCAGCCCCAGCATCTT. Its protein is CASRDRQGSNQPQHL.

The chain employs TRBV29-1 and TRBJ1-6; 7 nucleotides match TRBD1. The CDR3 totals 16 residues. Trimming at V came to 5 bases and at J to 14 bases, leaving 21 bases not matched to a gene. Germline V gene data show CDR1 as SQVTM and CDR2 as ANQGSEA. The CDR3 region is CSVKSFGETGLSTLHF. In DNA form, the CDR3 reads TGCAGCGTTAAGAGTTTTGGGGAGACAGGGTTAAGTACCCTCCACTTT.

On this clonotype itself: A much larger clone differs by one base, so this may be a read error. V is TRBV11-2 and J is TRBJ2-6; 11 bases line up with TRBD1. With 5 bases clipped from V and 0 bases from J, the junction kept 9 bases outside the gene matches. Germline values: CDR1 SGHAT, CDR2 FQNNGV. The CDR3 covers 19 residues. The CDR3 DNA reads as TGTGCCAGCAGCGACGTGGGACAGGGGGTTCCCTCTGGGGCCAACGTCCTGACTTTC. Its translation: CASSDVGQGVPSGANVLTF.

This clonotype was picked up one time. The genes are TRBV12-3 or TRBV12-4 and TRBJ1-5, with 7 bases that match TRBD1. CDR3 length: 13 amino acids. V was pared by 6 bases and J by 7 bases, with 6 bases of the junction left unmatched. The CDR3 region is CASRPTGRQPQHF. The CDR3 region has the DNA TGTGCCAGCAGACCGACAGGGAGACAGCCCCAGCATTTT.

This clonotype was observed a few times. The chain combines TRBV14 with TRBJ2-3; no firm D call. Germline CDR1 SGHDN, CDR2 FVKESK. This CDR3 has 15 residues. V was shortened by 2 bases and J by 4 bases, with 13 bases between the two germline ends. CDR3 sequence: CASSQYKGFPDTQYF. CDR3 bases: TGTGCCAGCAGCCAATATAAGGGATTCCCAGATACGCAGTATTTT.

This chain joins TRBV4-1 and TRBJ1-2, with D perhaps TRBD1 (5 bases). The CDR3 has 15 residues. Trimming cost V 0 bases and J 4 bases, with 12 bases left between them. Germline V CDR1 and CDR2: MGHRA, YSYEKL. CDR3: CASSQDIGAGYGYTF. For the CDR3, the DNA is TGCGCCAGCAGCCAAGATATCGGGGCCGGCTATGGCTACACCTTC.

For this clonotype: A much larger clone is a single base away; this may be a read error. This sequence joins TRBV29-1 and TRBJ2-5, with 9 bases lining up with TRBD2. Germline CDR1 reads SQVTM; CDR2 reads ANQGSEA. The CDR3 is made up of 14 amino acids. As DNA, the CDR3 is TGCAGCGTTGAATGGGCTAGCGGGAAAGAGACCCAGTGCTTC. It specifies CSVEWASGKETQCF.

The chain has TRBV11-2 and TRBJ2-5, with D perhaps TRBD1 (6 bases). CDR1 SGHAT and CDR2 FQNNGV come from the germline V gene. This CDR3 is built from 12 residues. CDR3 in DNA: TGTGTCAGGGGCCGGGGCCAAGAGACCCAGTACTTC. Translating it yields CVRGRGQETQYF.

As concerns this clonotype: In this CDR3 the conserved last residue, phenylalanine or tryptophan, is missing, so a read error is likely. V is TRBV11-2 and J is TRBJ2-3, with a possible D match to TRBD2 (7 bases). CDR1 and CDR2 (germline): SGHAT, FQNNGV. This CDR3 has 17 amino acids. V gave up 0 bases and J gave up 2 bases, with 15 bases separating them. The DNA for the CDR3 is TGTGCCAGCAGCTTAGACTTAGGCCGGGGGGCCACAGATACGCAGTATTCT. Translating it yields CASSLDLGRGATDTQYS.

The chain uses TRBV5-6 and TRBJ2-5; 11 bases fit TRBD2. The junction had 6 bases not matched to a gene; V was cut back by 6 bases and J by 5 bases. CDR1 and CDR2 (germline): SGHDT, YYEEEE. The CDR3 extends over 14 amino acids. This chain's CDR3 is CASNLLAGVETQYF. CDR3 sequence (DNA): TGTGCCAGCAACCTACTAGCGGGAGTGGAGACCCAGTACTTC. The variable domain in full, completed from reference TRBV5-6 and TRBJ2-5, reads DAGVTQSPTHLIKTRGQQVTLRCSPKSGHDTVSWYQQALGQGPQFIFQYYEEEERQRGNFPDRFSGHQFPNYSSELNVNALLLGDSALYLCASNLLAGVETQYFGPGTRLLVL.

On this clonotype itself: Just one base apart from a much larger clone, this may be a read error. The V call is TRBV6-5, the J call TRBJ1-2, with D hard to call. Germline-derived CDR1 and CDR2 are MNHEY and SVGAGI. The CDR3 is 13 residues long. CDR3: CAISPRGNYGYTF. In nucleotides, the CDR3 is TGTGCCATCAGTCCCCGCGGTAACTATGGCTACACCTTC.

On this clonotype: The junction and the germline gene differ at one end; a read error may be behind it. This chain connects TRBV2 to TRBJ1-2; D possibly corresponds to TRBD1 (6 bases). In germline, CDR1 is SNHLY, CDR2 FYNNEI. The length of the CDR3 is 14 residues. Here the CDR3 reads CATVRGLGRFGCTF. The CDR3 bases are TGTGCCACTGTCAGGGGCCTGGGCCGCTTCGGCTGCACCTTC.

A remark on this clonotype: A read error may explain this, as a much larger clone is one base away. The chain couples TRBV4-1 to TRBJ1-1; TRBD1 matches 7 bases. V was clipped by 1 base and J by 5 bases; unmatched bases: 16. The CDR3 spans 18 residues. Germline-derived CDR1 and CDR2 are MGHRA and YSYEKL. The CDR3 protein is CASSQVGTVPRVATEAFF. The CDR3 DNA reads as TGCGCCAGCAGCCAAGTTGGGACAGTCCCCCGGGTAGCGACTGAAGCTTTCTTT.

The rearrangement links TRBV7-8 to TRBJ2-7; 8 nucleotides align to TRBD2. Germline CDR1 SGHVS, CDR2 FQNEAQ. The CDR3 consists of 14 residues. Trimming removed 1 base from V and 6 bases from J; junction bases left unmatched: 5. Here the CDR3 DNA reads TGTGCCAGCAGCTTAGGTGTCCTAGCGGGCGAGCAGTACTTC. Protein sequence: CASSLGVLAGEQYF.

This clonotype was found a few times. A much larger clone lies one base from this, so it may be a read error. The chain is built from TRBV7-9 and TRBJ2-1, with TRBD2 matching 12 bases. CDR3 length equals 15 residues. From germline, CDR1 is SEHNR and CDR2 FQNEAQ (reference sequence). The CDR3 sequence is CASSPRLAGDNEQLF. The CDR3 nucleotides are TGTGCCAGCAGCCCTCGACTAGCGGGGGACAATGAGCAGTTATTC. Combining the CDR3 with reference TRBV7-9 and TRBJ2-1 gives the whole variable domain DTGVSQNPRHKITKRGQNVTFRCDPISEHNRLYWYRQTLGQGPEFLTYFQNEAQLEKSRLLSDRFSAERPKGSFSTLEIQRTEQGDSAMYLCASSPRLAGDNEQLFGPGTRLTVL.